This TCR beta chain was found in a study of cytomegalovirus exposure and HLA in healthy donors. Study-wide results and caveats: It was likely that a cluster of highly shared sequence variants was a sequencing artifact. An analysis done earlier found most TCR beta V segments productive about 87% or about 30% of the time. TCR beta sequences numbering under 20,000 were associated with HLA alleles at 0.05 false discovery rate in a later analysis. Many donors carried some public TCRs, although rarity characterized most TCR sequences.

A multiplex PCR was run with 60 Vbeta primers and 13 Jbeta primers. Generated by immunoSEQ multiplex PCR, the TCRdb table keeps only in-frame clones and is missing some. Of approximately 110,000 clones in the sample, 73% were seen once. In its sample, this clone was seen a few times. No antigen is known for it. CDR1 SGHTA and CDR2 FQGNSA come from the germline V gene. The CDR3 is 12 residues long. Trimming shortened V by 2 bases and J by 1 base, and 2 bases separated the two germline ends. The chain combines TRBV7-2 with TRBJ1-1, with D hard to call. Sample: PBMCs. This clonotype was obtained from a woman aged 35 to 49 in good health and CMV-seronegative. The CDR3 is CASSLQNTEAFF. In DNA, the CDR3 is TGTGCCAGCAGCTTACAGAACACTGAAGCTTTCTTT.